This entry lists 20 T cell receptor beta chains sequenced from one sample in a study of cytomegalovirus exposure and HLA in healthy donors (dated by TCRdb to 2015 to 2018). Library preparation used the immunoSEQ multiplex PCR assay. For the multiplex PCR, a mixture combining 60 forward primers for TCR Vbeta segments and 13 reverse primers for TCR Jbeta segments was used. Drawn from immuneACCESS, this table holds only the in-frame rearrangements with V and J called that TCRdb kept. Clones are partly lost; checked studies trace under half to an unresolved V gene and leave the rest unexplained. Across this sample there are 75,000 to 100,000 clones, with about 71% seen only once. The ten largest clones capture around 8% of the sample. What was sequenced was PBMCs. These receptors were obtained from a man between 60 and 75 years old in good health and CMV-seronegative.

This clone was picked up a small number of times. The chain recombines TRBV7-8 with TRBJ2-1; tentatively, D is TRBD1 (5 bases). Germline CDR1 and CDR2: SGHVS and FQNEAQ. V was clipped by 5 bases and J by 8 bases, with 22 bases between them. The CDR3 is 16 residues long. CDR3 amino acids: CASSPRQSFILDEQFF. CDR3 coding DNA: TGTGCCAGCAGCCCCAGACAGAGCTTCATCTTGGATGAGCAGTTCTTC.

This clone has just a few counts. V gene TRBV5-1 combines with J gene TRBJ1-1; D not certain. CDR1 is SGHRS, CDR2 YFSETQ, per germline. Trimming removed 4 bases from V and 1 base from J, with 8 bases in between. This CDR3 is 13 amino acids long. DNA for the CDR3: TGCGCCAGCAGCGCTAACGAGAACACTGAAGCTTTCTTT. This codes for CASSANENTEAFF.

The chain recombines TRBV19 with TRBJ1-6; 8 bases line up with TRBD1. CDR3 length equals 15 residues. CDR1 LNHDA and CDR2 SQIVND come from the germline V gene (reference sequence). Losses at the gene ends were 2 bases for V and 10 bases for J; bases not matched to a gene: 7. In nucleotides, the CDR3 is TGTGCCAGTAGTATAATCGAGGACAGGGCCTCACCCCTCCACTTT. It codes for CASSIIEDRASPLHF.

This clone showed up just once. The chain joins TRBV28 to TRBJ1-5; TRBD1 matches at 9 bases. The V gene end was trimmed by 8 bases and the J gene end by 3 bases; junction bases not matched to a gene: 14. Germline loops: CDR1 MDHEN, CDR2 SYDVKM. The CDR3 extends over 17 amino acids. The CDR3 region is CASLQDRGATYNQPQHF. DNA of the CDR3: TGTGCCAGCCTCCAGGACAGGGGCGCCACCTACAATCAGCCCCAGCATTTT.

The rearrangement links TRBV10-3 to TRBJ2-3, with 9 positions matching TRBD1. This CDR3 has 18 residues. Germline V gene lookup returns CDR1 ENHRY and CDR2 SYGVKD. Trimming removed 2 bases from V and 3 bases from J; junction bases left unmatched: 12. CDR3 nucleotide sequence: TGTGCCATCAGTGAGGGACAGGGGCTCCAATTGGGGACAGATACGCAGTATTTT. The encoded protein is CAISEGQGLQLGTDTQYF.

The chain couples TRBV4-1 to TRBJ2-5; D uncertain. V lost 1 base and J lost 5, with 14 bases in between. The CDR3 extends over 15 amino acids. Germline V gene sequence: CDR1 MGHRA, CDR2 YSYEKL. In nucleotides, the CDR3 is TGCGCCAGCAGCCAAGGGAGAACAAGCCGGGAGACCCAGTACTTC. Translating it yields CASSQGRTSRETQYF.

In this sample, this clone turned up once. This sequence joins TRBV5-1 and TRBJ1-4; TRBD1 matches 8 bases. This CDR3 contains 15 residues. Looked up from germline, CDR1 is SGHRS and CDR2 is YFSETQ. V was clipped by 4 bases and J by 8 bases; unmatched bases: 10. The CDR3 coding sequence is TGCGCCAGCAGCGGCCAGGGGGCGTCTGAGGAAAAACTGTTTTTT. Encoded protein: CASSGQGASEEKLFF. The full variable domain, its missing parts supplied by reference TRBV5-1 and TRBJ1-4, is KAGVTQTPRYLIKTRGQQVTLSCSPISGHRSVSWYQQTPGQGLQFLFEYFSETQRNKGNFPGRFSGRQFSNSRSEMNVSTLELGDSALYLCASSGQGASEEKLFFGSGTQLSVL.

The rearrangement links TRBV7-2 to TRBJ2-7; D may be TRBD2 (5 bases). V lost 7 bases, J lost 4 bases, and 14 bases lay in between. The CDR3 length is 13 residues. In germline, CDR1 is SGHTA, CDR2 FQGNSA. The CDR3 region is CASTFGGGYEQYF. The CDR3 nucleotides read TGTGCCAGCACCTTCGGAGGCGGGTACGAGCAGTACTTC.

The chain links TRBV7-9 to TRBJ2-6; perhaps TRBD2 as D (5 bases). Germline CDR1 and CDR2: SEHNR and FQNEAQ (reference sequence). Deletions cut 8 bases from V and 3 bases from J, with 17 bases between. CDR3 length equals 16 residues. This CDR3 reads CASALTFGVGANVLTF. The CDR3 DNA is TGTGCCAGCGCCCTTACCTTCGGGGTTGGGGCCAACGTCCTGACTTTC.

The rearrangement links TRBV9 to TRBJ2-3, with 8 bases aligning to TRBD1. Germline CDR1 SGDLS, CDR2 YYNGEE. This CDR3 is 15 amino acids long. V gave up 4 bases and J gave up 3 bases; unmatched junction bases: 7. Here the CDR3 reads CASSTQGARTDTQYF. CDR3 nucleotide sequence: TGTGCCAGCAGCACGCAGGGGGCGAGAACAGATACGCAGTATTTT.

This clone was observed once. V gene TRBV5-6 combines with J gene TRBJ2-1, with TRBD2 matching over 11 bases. CDR1 and CDR2 (germline): SGHDT, YYEEEE. The CDR3 contains 15 residues. J gave up 5 bases and V 4 bases, and 5 bases lay outside the gene matches. Here the CDR3 DNA reads TGTGCCAGCAGCGAGGGACTAGCGGTAAACAATGAGCAGTTCTTC. Amino acids: CASSEGLAVNNEQFF.

This clone was seen just once. The genes are TRBV5-4 and TRBJ2-7; a possible D gene is TRBD1 (5 bases). CDR3 length equals 15 residues. Trimming took 0 bases from V and 2 from J, leaving 12 bases between them. Germline loops: CDR1 SGHNT, CDR2 YYREEE (reference sequence). Here the CDR3 reads CASSLGGRATYEQYF. CDR3 in DNA: TGTGCCAGCAGCTTGGGGGGCAGGGCCACCTACGAGCAGTACTTC.

The gene calls are TRBV18 and TRBJ2-6; TRBD1 aligns across 9 bases. This CDR3 is 18 amino acids long. In germline, CDR1 is KGHSH, CDR2 LQKENI. Germline trimming cut 3 bases from V and 0 bases from J; bases unmatched to any gene: 6. CDR3 sequence reads: CASSPSWTGASGANVLTF. As DNA, the CDR3 is TGTGCCAGCTCACCCTCTTGGACAGGGGCCTCTGGGGCCAACGTCCTGACTTTC.

The rearrangement uses TRBV7-6 and TRBJ2-5; D is possibly TRBD2 (5 bases). There are 13 residues in the CDR3. Deletions cut 11 bases from V and 9 bases from J, with 22 bases between. Germline assignment: CDR1 SGHVS and CDR2 FNYEAQ. The CDR3 DNA reads as TGTGCCTGCGGGCTCCCTCAAGAGACGGCCCAGTACTTC. Translated: CACGLPQETAQYF.

In this sample, this clone turned up a few times. The V gene is TRBV6-1, the J gene TRBJ2-7; TRBD2 matches at 10 bases. V was pared by 7 bases and J by 6 bases, with 9 bases of the junction left unmatched. CDR3 size: 14 residues. Germline V gives CDR1 MNHNS, CDR2 SASEGT. CDR3: CASTLSGRAPEQYF. The CDR3 DNA reads TGTGCCAGCACCCTCAGCGGGAGGGCCCCCGAGCAGTACTTC.

This clone was picked up a small number of times. The rearrangement uses TRBV25-1 and TRBJ1-6; TRBD1 might be the D (6 bases). Looked up from germline, CDR1 is MGHDK and CDR2 is SYGVNS. V was pared by 1 base and J by 10 bases, with 14 bases between. The CDR3 contains 15 residues. CDR3 in amino acids: CASSEWGGSGSPLHF. The CDR3 bases are TGTGCCAGCAGTGAATGGGGGGGCTCGGGGTCACCCCTCCACTTT.

The chain is built from TRBV4-1 and TRBJ2-3, with D possibly TRBD2 on 6 matching bases. The CDR3 contains 18 residues. Germline V gives CDR1 MGHRA, CDR2 YSYEKL. The V end lost 0 bases, the J end lost 1 base, and 17 bases lay between the germline ends. The CDR3 reads CASSQEQGTSRGTDTQYF. The CDR3 DNA is TGCGCCAGCAGCCAAGAGCAAGGAACTAGCAGGGGCACAGATACGCAGTATTTT.

The J gene is TRBJ1-1, the V gene TRBV5-4; 10 bases align to TRBD1. The CDR3 extends over 15 amino acids. The V segment lost 4 bases and the J segment 0 bases; nucleotides outside the gene matches: 3. Per the germline V gene, CDR1 is SGHNT and CDR2 is YYREEE (reference sequence). CDR3 sequence (DNA): TGTGCCAGCAGCCAGGGACAGGGGCTGAACACTGAAGCTTTCTTT. This encodes CASSQGQGLNTEAFF.

V is TRBV21-1 and J is TRBJ1-1; the D call of TRBD1 is as the table states it, not checked on the DNA. TRBV21-1 has pseudogene status. This CDR3 spans 15 amino acids. The DNA for the CDR3 is TGTGCCAGCAGCCGAAAGGACAGGGGAAACACTGAAGCTTTCTTT. It is translated as CASSRKDRGNTEAFF.

The chain joins TRBV4-2 to TRBJ2-2; maybe TRBD1 (5 bases). V was clipped by 1 base and J by 5 bases, with 5 bases between them. The CDR3 sequence is 13 residues long. Germline CDR1 reads LGHNA; CDR2 reads YNFKEQ. The CDR3 DNA follows: TGTGCCAGCAGCCAAGCAGGGACCGGGGAGCTGTTTTTT. Translated: CASSQAGTGELFF.